The following is a T cell receptor (beta chain) sequence with its context. Antigen specificity is unknown. Measured with immunoSEQ multiplex PCR; TCRdb has only the in-frame clones, and not every one. The data show some 150,000 clones, approximately 91% seen once. This sample was taken from a study of T cell responses to AZD1222 COVID-19 vaccine. General study results and limits: Spike-specific TCR breadth and depth went up after people got two AZD1222 doses. Just a handful of AZD1222 recipients were seropositive at baseline. Repertoire collection took place solely once the T cell response had peaked. A mostly white British donor set with more females was recruited, and clonal diversity was possibly underestimated.

CDR3 length equals 12 residues. V was trimmed by 7 bases and J by 5 bases, leaving 11 bases between them. Per germline, CDR1 SNHLY and CDR2 FYNNEI. The sample here was peripheral blood, taken on day 0 of AZD1222 vaccination. This sequence originates from an adult in good health. The chain is built from TRBV2 and TRBJ1-1, with D unclear. The CDR3 DNA reads TGTGCCAGCAACCCTTCGGTGACTGAAGCTTTCTTT. It encodes CASNPSVTEAFF.